The 9 T cell receptor beta chains below come from one sample, sequenced in a study of blood T cell repertoires in COVID-19. Clones were sequenced by immunoSEQ multiplex PCR, and TCRdb holds only the in-frame ones, with some missing. The sample contains about 150,000 clones, approximately 81% of which appear only once. Sequences were obtained from peripheral blood. These receptors were obtained from a woman aged 60-70 years with COVID-19, enrolled during active disease.

CDR3 nucleotides: TGCGCCAGCATAGAGGGAGGGGCGAACACCGGGGAGCTGTTTTTT. This gives the protein CASIEGGANTGELFF. The chain combines TRBV5-1 with TRBJ2-2, with TRBD2 identical over 7 bases. The trim removed 6 bases at V and 0 bases at J, leaving 5 bases unmatched. CDR1 SGHRS and CDR2 YFSETQ come from the germline V gene. The CDR3 extends over 15 amino acids.

This clone was seen once. V usage is TRBV15 and J usage is TRBJ2-5, with unresolved D. Trimming removed 5 bases at V and 4 bases at J, with 8 bases between. This CDR3 is 12 amino acids long. Germline V gene sequence: CDR1 LNHNV, CDR2 YYDKDF (reference sequence). DNA of the CDR3: TGTGCCACCAGCCAAGCCTTAGAGACCCAGTACTTC. Its protein is CATSQALETQYF.

The chain employs TRBV11-2 and TRBJ1-1; D gene uncertain. The V end lost 2 bases, the J end lost 1 base, and 8 bases lay between the germline ends. Germline CDR1 is SGHAT and CDR2 is FQNNGV. The CDR3 spans 14 residues. This chain's CDR3 is CASSLKHGNTEAFF. Written as DNA, the CDR3 is TGTGCCAGCAGCTTAAAACATGGGAACACTGAAGCTTTCTTT.

J is TRBJ1-2 and V is TRBV5-4; no reliable D call. The CDR3 is made up of 14 amino acids. Germline V gene data show CDR1 as SGHNT and CDR2 as YYREEE (reference sequence). V lost 0 bases, J lost 2 bases, and 8 bases lay in between. CDR3 residues: CASSLDGRNYGYTF. The CDR3 DNA sequence: TGTGCCAGCAGCTTGGATGGCAGGAACTATGGCTACACCTTC.

This sequence joins TRBV19 and TRBJ1-5, with 7 nucleotides matching TRBD1. This CDR3 region has 16 residues. Germline V lookup: CDR1 LNHDA, CDR2 SQIVND (reference sequence). The J segment lost 2 bases and the V segment lost 6 bases, leaving 10 bases of the junction unmatched. CDR3 nucleotide sequence: TGTGCCAGTAGATGGAAAGGGGGCGCAGGCAATCAGCCCCAGCATTTT. Protein: CASRWKGGAGNQPQHF.

This chain connects TRBV18 to TRBJ2-1; a weak D match, TRBD1 (6 bases). Trimming left V 4 bases short and J 7 bases short, with 11 bases between. The germline V gene has CDR1 KGHSH and CDR2 LQKENI. The CDR3 has 13 residues. The CDR3 region is CASSLLGQNEQFF. Written as DNA, the CDR3 is TGTGCCAGCTCACTCCTAGGACAGAATGAGCAGTTCTTC.

This chain uses TRBV5-1 with TRBJ2-4, with D uncertain. Germline CDR1 is SGHRS and CDR2 is YFSETQ. V shed 3 bases and J shed 0 bases, with 13 bases lying between them. CDR3 length: 16 residues. The CDR3 region has the DNA TGCGCCAGCAGCTCTGCAGGTCCCGTAGCCAAAAACATTCAGTACTTC. Translation gives CASSSAGPVAKNIQYF.

This chain links TRBV18 with TRBJ2-7; tentative D call: TRBD1 (6 bases). Per the germline V gene, CDR1 is KGHSH and CDR2 is LQKENI. The CDR3 consists of 16 residues. V was trimmed by 4 bases and J by 1 base, leaving 17 bases between them. The CDR3 bases are TGTGCCAGCTCACAAGGGGGTAGGGGTAGTTCCTACGAGCAGTACGTC. This sequence encodes CASSQGGRGSSYEQYV.

The chain combines TRBV10-3 with TRBJ1-4; 8 bases align to TRBD1. With V trimmed by 10 bases and J by 3 bases, 4 bases remained unmatched. This CDR3 spans 13 amino acids. Germline assignment: CDR1 ENHRY and CDR2 SYGVKD. The CDR3 DNA is TGTGCCACTCAGGGGGCTGCTAATGAAAAACTGTTTTTT. Residues: CATQGAANEKLFF.